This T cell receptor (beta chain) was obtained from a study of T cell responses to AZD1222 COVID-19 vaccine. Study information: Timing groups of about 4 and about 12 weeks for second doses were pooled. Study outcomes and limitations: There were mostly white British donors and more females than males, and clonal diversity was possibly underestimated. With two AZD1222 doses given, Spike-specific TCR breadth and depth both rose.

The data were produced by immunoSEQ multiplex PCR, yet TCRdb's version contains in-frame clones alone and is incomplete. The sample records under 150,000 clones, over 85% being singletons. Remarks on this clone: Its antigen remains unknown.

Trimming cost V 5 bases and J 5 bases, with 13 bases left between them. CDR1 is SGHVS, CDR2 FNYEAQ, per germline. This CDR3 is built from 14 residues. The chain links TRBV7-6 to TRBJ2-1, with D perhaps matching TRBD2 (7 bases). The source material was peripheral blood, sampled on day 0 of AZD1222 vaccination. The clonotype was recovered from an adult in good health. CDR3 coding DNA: TGTGCCAGCAGCCTTCGGGGGGCTAACAATGAGCAGTTCTTC. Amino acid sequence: CASSLRGANNEQFF. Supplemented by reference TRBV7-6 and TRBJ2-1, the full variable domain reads GAGVSQSPRYKVTKRGQDVALRCDPISGHVSLYWYRQALGQGPEFLTYFNYEAQQDKSGLPNDRFSAERPEGSISTLTIQRTEQRDSAMYRCASSLRGANNEQFFGPGTRLTVL.